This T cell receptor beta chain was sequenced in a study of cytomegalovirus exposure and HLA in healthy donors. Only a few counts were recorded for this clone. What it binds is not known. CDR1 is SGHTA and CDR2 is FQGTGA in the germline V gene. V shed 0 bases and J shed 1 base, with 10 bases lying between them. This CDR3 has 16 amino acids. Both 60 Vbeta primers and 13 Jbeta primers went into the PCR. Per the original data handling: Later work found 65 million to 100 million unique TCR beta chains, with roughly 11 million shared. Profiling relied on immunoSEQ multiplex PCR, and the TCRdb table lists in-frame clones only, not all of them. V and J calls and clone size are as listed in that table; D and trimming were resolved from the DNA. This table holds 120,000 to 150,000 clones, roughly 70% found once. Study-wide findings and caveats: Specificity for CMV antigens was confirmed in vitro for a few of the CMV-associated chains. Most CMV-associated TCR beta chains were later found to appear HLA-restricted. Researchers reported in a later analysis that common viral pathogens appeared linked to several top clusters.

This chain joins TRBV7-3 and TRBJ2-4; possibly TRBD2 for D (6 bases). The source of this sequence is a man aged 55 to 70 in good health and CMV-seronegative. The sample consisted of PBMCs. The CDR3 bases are TGTGCCAGCAGCTTAACTCGGGAGTCGGCCAAAAACATTCAGTACTTC. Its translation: CASSLTRESAKNIQYF. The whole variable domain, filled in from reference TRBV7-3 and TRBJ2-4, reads GAGVSQTPSNKVTEKGKYVELRCDPISGHTALYWYRQSLGQGPEFLIYFQGTGAADDSGLPNDRFFAVRPEGSVSTLKIQRTERGDSAVYLCASSLTRESAKNIQYFGAGTRLSVL.